In its sample, the clone carrying this TCR beta chain was seen many times. Its cognate antigen is unknown. The CDR3 loop spans 12 amino acids. J lost 6 bases, V lost 8 bases, and 8 bases had no gene match. Looked up from germline, CDR1 is SQVTM and CDR2 is ANQGSEA. This record comes from a study of blood T cells in healthy people across ages. Study-level results: Higher diversity, along with more naive CD4+ cells, distinguished long-lived donors from aged donors. Diversity of TCR beta per million T cells declined in a roughly linear way with age. What prevented conclusive comparison of naive and antigen-experienced cells was that PBMCs were unsorted. Researchers judged that diversity estimates from one million T cells fell short of true values.

Sample-barcoded 5' priming and a J-beta primer mix drove a second PCR of roughly 7 to 11 cycles. TCRdb passed the 5' RACE reads through MiXCR, listing each CDR3 protein once. In the table there are about 1.7 million distinct CDR3 sequences, 25% to 30% of which are singletons. J is TRBJ2-7 and V is TRBV29-1, with 9 bases matching TRBD1. Sequences were obtained from blood. This TCR was recovered from a woman in her 30s in good health. CDR3 sequence: CSMGDREGEQYF. Here the CDR3 DNA reads TGCAGCATGGGGGACAGGGAAGGCGAGCAGTACTTC.